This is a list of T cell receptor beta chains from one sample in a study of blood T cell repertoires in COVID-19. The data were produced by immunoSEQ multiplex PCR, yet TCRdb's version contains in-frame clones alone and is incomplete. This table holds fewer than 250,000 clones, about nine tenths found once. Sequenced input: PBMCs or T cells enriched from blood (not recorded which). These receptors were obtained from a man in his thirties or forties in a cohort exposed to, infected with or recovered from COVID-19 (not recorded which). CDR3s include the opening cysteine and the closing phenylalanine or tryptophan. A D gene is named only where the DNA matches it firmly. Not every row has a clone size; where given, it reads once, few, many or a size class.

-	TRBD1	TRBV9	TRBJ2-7	TGTGCCAGCAGCGTACGGGACAGGGCCCACGAGCAGTACTTC	CASSVRDRAHEQYF
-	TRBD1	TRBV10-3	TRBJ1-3	TGTGCCATCCTAGACAGGGGGGGAGGAAACACCATATATTTT	CAILDRGGGNTIYF
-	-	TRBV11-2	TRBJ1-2	TGTGCCAGCAGCTCCGGACAGAACTATGGCTACACCTTC	CASSSGQNYGYTF
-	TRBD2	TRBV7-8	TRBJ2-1	TGTGCCAGCAGCCTCCTAGCGGGAACCTACAATGAGCAGTTCTTC	CASSLLAGTYNEQFF
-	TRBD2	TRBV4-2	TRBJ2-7	TGTGCCAGCAGCCAAGTAGCGGGAGGGCCCGGCGAGCAGTACTTC	CASSQVAGGPGEQYF
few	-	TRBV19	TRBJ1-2	TGTGCCAGTAGTCCCCTCCCGGGGAGGGTCGGCGATGGCTACACCTTC	CASSPLPGRVGDGYTF
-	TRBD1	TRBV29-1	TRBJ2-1	TGCAGCGGATCGGGACAGGGACACAATGAGCAGTTCTTC	CSGSGQGHNEQFF
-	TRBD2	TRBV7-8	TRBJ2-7	TGTGCCAGCAGCTTAGCCCTCAGCGGGGTGCCCTACGAGCAGTACTTC	CASSLALSGVPYEQYF
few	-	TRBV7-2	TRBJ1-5	TGTGCCAGCAGCTTACTGGGGCGCAATCAGCCCCAGCATTTT	CASSLLGRNQPQHF
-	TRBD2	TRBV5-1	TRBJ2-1	TGCGCCAGCAGAAGCGGGAGGATCGGAGAGCAGTTCTTC	CASRSGRIGEQFF
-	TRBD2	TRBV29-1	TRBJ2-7	TGCAGCGTAGCGGGAGGGTCCAACGAGCAGTACTTC	CSVAGGSNEQYF
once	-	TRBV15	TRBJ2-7	TGTGCCACCAGCAGAGATATCCTAGGCAACTCCTACGAGCAGTACTTC	CATSRDILGNSYEQYF
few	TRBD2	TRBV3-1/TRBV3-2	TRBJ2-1	TGTGCCAGCAGCCACCGTAGCGGGAGGGCCGGAAATATAAGGTTCTTC	CASSHRSGRAGNIRFF
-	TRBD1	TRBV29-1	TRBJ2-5	TGCAGCGTGATTCCTCAGGGGGCCCGGGAGACCCAGTACTTC	CSVIPQGARETQYF
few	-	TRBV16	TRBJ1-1	TGTGCCAGCAGCCAATCTGGGCAGATGAACACTGAAGCTTTCTTT	CASSQSGQMNTEAFF
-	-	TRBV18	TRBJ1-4	TGTGCCAGCTCACCAATGTTTGGCAGGGTGCCGGAAAAACTGTTTTTT	CASSPMFGRVPEKLFF
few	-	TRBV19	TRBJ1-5	TGTGCCAGTAGTAAGGAGATCAATAGCAATCAGCCCCAGCATTTT	CASSKEINSNQPQHF
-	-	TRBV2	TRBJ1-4	TGTGCCAGCATCGTGGACTCAACTAATGAAAAACTGTTTTTT	CASIVDSTNEKLFF
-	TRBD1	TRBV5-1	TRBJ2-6	TGCGCCAGCAGCAGGGGCGTAGGGACAGGGGGTTTTGGGGCCAACGTCCTGACTTTC	CASSRGVGTGGFGANVLTF
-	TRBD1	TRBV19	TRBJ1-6	TGTGCCAGTAGTTTGTCTCCCGGGACAGGGGAGGCTTCACCCCTCCACTTT	CASSLSPGTGEASPLHF
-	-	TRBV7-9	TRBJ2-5	TGTGCCAGCAGCCCAGGGAAGGAGACCCAGTACTTC	CASSPGKETQYF
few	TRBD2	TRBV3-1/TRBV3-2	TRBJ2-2	TGTGCCAGCAGCCAAGCGGCTAGCGGGAGGGCCGTTTCGAACACCGGGGAGCTGTTTTTT	CASSQAASGRAVSNTGELFF
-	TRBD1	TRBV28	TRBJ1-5	TGTGCCAGCAGTATCCGACAGGGGTATCAGCCCCAGCATTTT	CASSIRQGYQPQHF
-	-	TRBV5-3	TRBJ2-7	TGTGCCAGAAGCCCCGCCCGACTGGTAGGCTACGAGCAGTACTTC	CARSPARLVGYEQYF
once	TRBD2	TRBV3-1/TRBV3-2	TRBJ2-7	TGTGCCAGCAGCCCCGGGACTAGCGGGATCTACGAGCAGTACTTC	CASSPGTSGIYEQYF
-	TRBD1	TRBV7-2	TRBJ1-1	TGTGCCAGCAGCTTCACCCGGGACAGGGATACTGAAGCTTTCTTT	CASSFTRDRDTEAFF
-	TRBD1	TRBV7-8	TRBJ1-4	TGTGCCAGCAGCTTCTCCGGGACAGGGGGCGGGAATGAAAAACTGTTTTTT	CASSFSGTGGGNEKLFF
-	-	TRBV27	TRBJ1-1	TGTGCCAGCAGACCGGGACATGGAAAGACTGAAGCTTTCTTT	CASRPGHGKTEAFF
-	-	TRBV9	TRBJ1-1	TGTGCCAGCAGCGTAGGGGCAGACACTGAAGCTTTCTTT	CASSVGADTEAFF
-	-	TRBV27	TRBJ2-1	TGTGCCAGCAGTTTATCAGTGGGGGGTTCCTACAATGAGCAGTTCTTC	CASSLSVGGSYNEQFF
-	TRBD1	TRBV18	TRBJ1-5	TGTGCCAGCTCACCACCTCCGGGACAGAGCAATCAGCCCCAGCATTTT	CASSPPPGQSNQPQHF
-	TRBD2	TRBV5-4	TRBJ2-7	TGTGCCAGCAGCCCTGGGGCCAGCGGGAGGGACGAGCAGTACTTC	CASSPGASGRDEQYF
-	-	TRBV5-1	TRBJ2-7	TGCGCCAGCAGCTCTCCTAGCTCTATCTACGAGCAGTACTTC	CASSSPSSIYEQYF
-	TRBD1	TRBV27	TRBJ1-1	TGTGCCAGCAGACACTACAGGGGGCTAGAGACTGAAGCTTTCTTT	CASRHYRGLETEAFF
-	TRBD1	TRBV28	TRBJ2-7	TGTGCCAGCAGTTTCTTAGGGGGACAGGGGCGTGAGCAGTACTTC	CASSFLGGQGREQYF
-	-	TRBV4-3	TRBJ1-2	TGCGCCAGCAGCCAAGACCGGGCGGGGATGGATGGCTACACCTTC	CASSQDRAGMDGYTF